This TCR beta chain appears in the sequencing data of a study of CD8 T cells in ankylosing spondylitis. Study conclusions and caveats: Disease-linked clones were found to be CD8+ and relatively rare in peripheral blood. What appeared characteristic of ankylosing spondylitis blood was a TCR beta motif of fewer than ten highly homologous variants. According to the report, clones linked to the disease were significantly enriched in matched synovial fluid samples taken from ankylosing spondylitis patients.

CDR3 length: 15 amino acids. Germline values: CDR1 ENHRY, CDR2 SYGVKD. Trimming at V came to 9 bases and at J to 7 bases, leaving 12 bases not matched to a gene. This clonotype was recorded at least ten times. What it binds is not known. It was by quantitative 5'-RACE with molecular barcodes that TCR beta libraries were made. TCRdb analysed the 5' RACE reads with MiXCR anew, one entry per CDR3 protein. The data contain 200,000 to 300,000 distinct CDR3 sequences, about 10% of them singletons. The genes are TRBV10-3 and TRBJ2-1, with 10 bases lining up with TRBD2. The sequence was collected from a male donor with ankylosing spondylitis or in good health (not recorded which). The sequencing input was blood, either unsorted or a sorted T cell fraction (not recorded which). CDR3: CAMGIAGGGWNEQFF. CDR3 sequence (DNA): TGTGCCATGGGAATAGCGGGAGGAGGGTGGAATGAGCAGTTCTTC.